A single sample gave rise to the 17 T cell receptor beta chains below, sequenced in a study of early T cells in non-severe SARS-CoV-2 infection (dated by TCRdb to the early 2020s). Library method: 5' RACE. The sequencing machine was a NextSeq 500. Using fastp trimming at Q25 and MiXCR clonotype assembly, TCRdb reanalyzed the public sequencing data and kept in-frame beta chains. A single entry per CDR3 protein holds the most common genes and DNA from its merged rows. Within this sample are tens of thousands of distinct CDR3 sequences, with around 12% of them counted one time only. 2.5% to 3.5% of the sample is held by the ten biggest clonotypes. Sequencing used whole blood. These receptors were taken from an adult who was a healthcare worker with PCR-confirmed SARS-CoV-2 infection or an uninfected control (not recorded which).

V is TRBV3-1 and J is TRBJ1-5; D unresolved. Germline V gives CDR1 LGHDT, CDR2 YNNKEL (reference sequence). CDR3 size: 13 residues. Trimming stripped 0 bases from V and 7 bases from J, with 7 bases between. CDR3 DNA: TGTGCCAGCAGCCAAGATCGGGAGCAGCCCCAGCATTTT. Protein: CASSQDREQPQHF. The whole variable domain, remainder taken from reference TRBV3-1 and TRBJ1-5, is DTAVSQTPKYLVTQMGNDKSIKCEQNLGHDTMYWYKQDSKKFLKIMFSYNNKELIINETVPNRFSPKSPDKAHLNLHINSLELGDSAVYFCASSQDREQPQHFGDGTRLSIL.

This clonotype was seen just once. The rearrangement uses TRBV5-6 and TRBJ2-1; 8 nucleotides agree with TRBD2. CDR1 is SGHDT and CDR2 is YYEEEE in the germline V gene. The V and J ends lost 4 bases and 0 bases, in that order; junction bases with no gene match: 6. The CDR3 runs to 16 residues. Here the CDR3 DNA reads TGTGCCAGCAGCCCCGGAACTAGCGGCTCCTACAATGAGCAGTTCTTC. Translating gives CASSPGTSGSYNEQFF.

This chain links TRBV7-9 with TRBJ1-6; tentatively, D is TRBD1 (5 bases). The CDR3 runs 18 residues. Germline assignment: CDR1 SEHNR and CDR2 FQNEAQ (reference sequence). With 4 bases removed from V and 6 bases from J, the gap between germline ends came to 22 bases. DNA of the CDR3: TGTGCCAGCAGCTCCGCCCGGGACTCCAGAAGGGGTAATTCACCCCTCCACTTT. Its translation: CASSSARDSRRGNSPLHF. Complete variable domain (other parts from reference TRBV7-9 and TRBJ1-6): DTGVSQNPRHKITKRGQNVTFRCDPISEHNRLYWYRQTLGQGPEFLTYFQNEAQLEKSRLLSDRFSAERPKGSFSTLEIQRTEQGDSAMYLCASSSARDSRRGNSPLHFGNGTRLTVT.

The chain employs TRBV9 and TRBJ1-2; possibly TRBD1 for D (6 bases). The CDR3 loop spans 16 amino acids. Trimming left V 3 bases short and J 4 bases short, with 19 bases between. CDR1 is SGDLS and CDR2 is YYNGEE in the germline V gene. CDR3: CASSALGSSGAYGYTF. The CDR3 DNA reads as TGTGCCAGCAGCGCACTTGGGAGCTCGGGGGCCTATGGCTACACCTTC.

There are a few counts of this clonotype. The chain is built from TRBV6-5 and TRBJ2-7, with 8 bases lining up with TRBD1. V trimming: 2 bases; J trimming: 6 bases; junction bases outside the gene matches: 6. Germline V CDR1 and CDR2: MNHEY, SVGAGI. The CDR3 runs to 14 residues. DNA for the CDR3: TGTGCCAGCAGTTACACGGACAGGGACGGCGAGCAGTACTTC. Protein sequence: CASSYTDRDGEQYF.

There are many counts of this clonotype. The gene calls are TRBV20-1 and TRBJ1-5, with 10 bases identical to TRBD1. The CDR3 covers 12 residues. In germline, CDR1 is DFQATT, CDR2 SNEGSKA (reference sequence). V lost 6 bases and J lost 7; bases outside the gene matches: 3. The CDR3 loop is CSATTGGQPQHF. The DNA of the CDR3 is TGCAGTGCAACGACAGGGGGCCAGCCCCAGCATTTT.

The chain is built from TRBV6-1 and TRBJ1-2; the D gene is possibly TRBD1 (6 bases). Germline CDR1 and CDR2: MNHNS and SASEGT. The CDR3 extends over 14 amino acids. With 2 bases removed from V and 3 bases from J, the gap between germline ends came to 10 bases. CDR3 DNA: TGTGCCAGCAGTGAATTGGGGGGCGACTATGGCTACACCTTC. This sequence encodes CASSELGGDYGYTF.

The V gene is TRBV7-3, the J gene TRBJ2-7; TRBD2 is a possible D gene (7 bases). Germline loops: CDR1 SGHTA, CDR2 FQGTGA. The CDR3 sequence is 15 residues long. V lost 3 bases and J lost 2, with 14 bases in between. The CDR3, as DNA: TGTGCCAGCAGCTTTTCTGGCGGGGGCACCTACGAGCAGTACTTC. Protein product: CASSFSGGGTYEQYF.

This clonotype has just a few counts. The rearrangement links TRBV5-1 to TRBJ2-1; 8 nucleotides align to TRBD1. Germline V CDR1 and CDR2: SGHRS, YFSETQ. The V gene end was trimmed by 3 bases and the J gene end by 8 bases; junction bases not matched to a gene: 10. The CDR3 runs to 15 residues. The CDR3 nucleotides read TGCGCCAGCAGCTCAGGACAGGGAGGTTATCATGAGCAGTTCTTC. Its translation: CASSSGQGGYHEQFF.

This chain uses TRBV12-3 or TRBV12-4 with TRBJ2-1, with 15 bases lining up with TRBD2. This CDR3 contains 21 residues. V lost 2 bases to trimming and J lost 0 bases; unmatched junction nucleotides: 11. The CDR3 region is CASSLFRGLAGGSSSYNEQFF. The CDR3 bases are TGTGCCAGCAGTTTATTCCGAGGACTAGCGGGAGGGTCGAGCTCCTACAATGAGCAGTTCTTC.

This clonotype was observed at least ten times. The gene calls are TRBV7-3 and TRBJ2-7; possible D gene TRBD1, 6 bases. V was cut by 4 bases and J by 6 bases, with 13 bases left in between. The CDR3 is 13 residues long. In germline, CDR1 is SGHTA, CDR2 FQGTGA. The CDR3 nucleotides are TGTGCCAGCAGCTCCGGGACACCAGGCGAGCAGTACTTC. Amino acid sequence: CASSSGTPGEQYF.

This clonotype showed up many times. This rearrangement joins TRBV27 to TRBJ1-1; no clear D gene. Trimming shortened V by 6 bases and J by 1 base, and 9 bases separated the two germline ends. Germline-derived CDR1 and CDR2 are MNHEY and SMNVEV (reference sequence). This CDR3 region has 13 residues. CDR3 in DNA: TGTGCCAGCAGCATCCTTGGGAACACTGAAGCTTTCTTT. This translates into CASSILGNTEAFF.

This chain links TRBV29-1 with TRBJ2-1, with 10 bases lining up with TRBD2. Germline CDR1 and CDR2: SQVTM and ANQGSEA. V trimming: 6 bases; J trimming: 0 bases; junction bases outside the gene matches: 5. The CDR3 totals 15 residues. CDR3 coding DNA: TGCAGCGTCTATGGACTAGCGGACTCCTACAATGAGCAGTTCTTC. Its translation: CSVYGLADSYNEQFF.

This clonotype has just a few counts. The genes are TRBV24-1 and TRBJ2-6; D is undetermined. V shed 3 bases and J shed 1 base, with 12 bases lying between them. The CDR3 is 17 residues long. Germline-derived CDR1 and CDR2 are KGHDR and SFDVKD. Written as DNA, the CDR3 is TGTGCCACCAGTGATAATGCCTACCAGTCTGGGGCCAACGTCCTGACTTTC. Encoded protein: CATSDNAYQSGANVLTF.

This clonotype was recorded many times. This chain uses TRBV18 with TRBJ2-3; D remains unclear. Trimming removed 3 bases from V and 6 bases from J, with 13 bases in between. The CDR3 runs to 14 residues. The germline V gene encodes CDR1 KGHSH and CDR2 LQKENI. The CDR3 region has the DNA TGTGCCAGCTCACCTCAGGACGGCGTGGATACGCAGTATTTT. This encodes CASSPQDGVDTQYF.

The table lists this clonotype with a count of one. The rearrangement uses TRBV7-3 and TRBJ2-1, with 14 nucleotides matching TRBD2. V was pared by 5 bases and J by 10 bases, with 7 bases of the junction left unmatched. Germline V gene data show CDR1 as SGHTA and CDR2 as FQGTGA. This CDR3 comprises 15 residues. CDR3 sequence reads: CASSSAGLAGVEQFF. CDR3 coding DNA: TGTGCCAGCAGCAGCGCGGGACTAGCGGGAGTGGAGCAGTTCTTC.

The CDR3 DNA is TGCGCCAGCAGCTTGGTCCTCGGGACAGGGGGCACAGATACGCAGTATTTT. Translated, it gives CASSLVLGTGGTDTQYF. The chain employs TRBV5-1 and TRBJ2-3; 10 positions agree with TRBD1. The V gene end was trimmed by 0 bases and the J gene end by 1 base; junction bases not matched to a gene: 5. The germline V gene has CDR1 SGHRS and CDR2 YFSETQ. The CDR3 extends over 17 amino acids.